The 2 T cell receptor beta chains in this list originate from one sample, sequenced in a study of T cell clonality in common variable immunodeficiency. Profiled with immunoSEQ multiplex PCR; TCRdb holds only in-frame clones, not every one. The table lists under 50,000 clones, with no singletons. Sequences were obtained from peripheral blood mononuclear cells. The receptors here all came from a person between 18 and 75 years old in good health.

At least ten counts were recorded for this clone. The missing CDR3 end, 3 residues past where the read stops, is filled in from the germline J gene. The gene calls are TRBV30 and TRBJ2-5; the D gene could be TRBD1 or TRBD2 (5 bases each). Germline V gene lookup returns CDR1 GTSNPN and CDR2 SVGIG (reference sequence). This CDR3 is built from 13 residues. Trimming took 6 bases from V and 2 from J, leaving 13 bases between them. The sequenced part of the CDR3 DNA is TGTGCCTGCAGGGAGAGAGGACAAGAGACC. Translation gives CACRERGQET. The full CDR3 sequence reads CACRERGQETQYF.

This clone was counted at least ten times. The read falls 3 residues short of the CDR3 end, and the missing part is taken from the germline J gene. The chain links TRBV5-1 to TRBJ2-3; TRBD2 matches 10 bases. V shed 1 base and J 2 bases; nucleotides not matched to a gene: 4. This CDR3 comprises 16 residues. Germline loops: CDR1 SGHRS, CDR2 YFSETQ. The CDR3 loop reads CASSLFLAGATDTQYF. Partial CDR3 DNA: TGCGCCAGCAGCTTGTTCCTAGCGGGAGCCACAGATACG.